Listed below are T cell receptor beta chains from one sample, sequenced in a study of T cells after yellow fever vaccination. TCRdb fed the 5' RACE reads into MiXCR, producing one record per CDR3 protein. Among about 210,000 distinct CDR3 sequences, 2.5% to 3.5% were seen once, and the ten largest hold roughly 3.2%. Source: CD4+ T cells sorted from PBMCs, taken 10 days after the yellow fever booster vaccination. The receptors originated from a man younger than 35 who received the YFV17D yellow fever vaccine. Each CDR3 is given with its conserved first and last residue. The order of the fields is D gene, J gene, clone size, V gene, CDR3 DNA, CDR3 protein. A D gene is named only where the DNA matches it firmly. Clone size is stated in some rows and not others, as once, few, many or a class when expanded.

NA,TRBJ1-3,NA,TRBV5-1,TGCGCCAGCAGCCTTCGAGGGGACACTGGAAACACCATATATTTT,CASSLRGDTGNTIYF
NA,TRBJ1-2,NA,TRBV19,TGTGCCAGTAGTCCCCACGGCGGATCGGGTGGCTACACCTTC,CASSPHGGSGGYTF
NA,TRBJ1-5,many,TRBV7-8,TGTGCCAGCAGCTTAGAACAGGTGAATCAGCCCCAGCATTTT,CASSLEQVNQPQHF
NA,TRBJ2-3,many,TRBV28,TGTGCCAGCAGTCCCCCGAGGGGGGGCAGTAGGACAGATACGCAGTATTTT,CASSPPRGGSRTDTQYF
TRBD1,TRBJ1-1,NA,TRBV5-1,TGCGCCAGCAAAGGACAGGTGAACACTGAAGCTTTCTTT,CASKGQVNTEAFF
NA,TRBJ1-2,NA,TRBV18,TGTGCCAGCTCACCATCCCATGGTTCGGCGGCAAACTATGGCTACACCTTC,CASSPSHGSAANYGYTF
NA,TRBJ2-3,few,TRBV7-3,TGTGCCAGCAGCTTAACTCGGCGCAGCACAGATACGCAGTATTTT,CASSLTRRSTDTQYF
NA,TRBJ1-5,NA,TRBV20-1,TGCAGTGCTAGAGGGAATCAGCCCCAGCATTTT,CSARGNQPQHF
TRBD2,TRBJ2-5,NA,TRBV7-2,TGTGCCAGCAGCCGAAGCAGCGGGGGGGGAGGGGAGACCCAGTACTTC,CASSRSSGGGGETQYF
NA,TRBJ1-4,NA,TRBV10-3,TGTGCCATCCGAGGGGCGGATGAAAAACTGTTTTTT,CAIRGADEKLFF
NA,TRBJ1-3,NA,TRBV5-5,TGTGCCAGCAGCCTAACATCTGGAAACACCATATATTTT,CASSLTSGNTIYF
NA,TRBJ2-7,few,TRBV7-9,TGTGCCAGCAGCTTCGGAGGGACGGAGGTTGACGAGCAGTACTTC,CASSFGGTEVDEQYF
NA,TRBJ1-2,few,TRBV15,TGTGCCACCAGCAGAAATACGGGGGGGGTTTATGGCTACACCTTC,CATSRNTGGVYGYTF
NA,TRBJ2-5,many,TRBV12-3/TRBV12-4,TGTGCCAGCAGTTTGCGGGTTCAGGAGACCCAGTACTTC,CASSLRVQETQYF
NA,TRBJ2-5,NA,TRBV4-2,TGTGCCAGCAGCCAAGATACACGGGAGACCCAGTACTTC,CASSQDTRETQYF
NA,TRBJ2-3,many,TRBV5-1,TGCGCCAGCAGCGCAGCGTCAGGAACCACAGATACGCAGTATTTT,CASSAASGTTDTQYF
TRBD1,TRBJ1-3,many,TRBV6-6,TGTGCCAGCAGTAAAGGACAGGGACTCACCATATATTTT,CASSKGQGLTIYF
TRBD1,TRBJ2-1,many,TRBV6-5,TGTGCCAGCACCCCTCTAGGGACAGGGGGGAATGAGCAGTTCTTC,CASTPLGTGGNEQFF
NA,TRBJ2-1,NA,TRBV13,TGTGCCAGCAGCGACCAAGGGAGGCAGCATGAGCAGTTCTTC,CASSDQGRQHEQFF
TRBD2,TRBJ2-5,many,TRBV6-2/TRBV6-3,TGTGCCAGCAGAGTAACTAGCGGGGAGACCCAGTACTTC,CASRVTSGETQYF
TRBD2,TRBJ2-1,NA,TRBV4-2,TGTGCCAGCAGCCCCCGAACTAGCGGGGACAATGAGCAGTTCTTC,CASSPRTSGDNEQFF
TRBD1,TRBJ2-2,many,TRBV7-2,TGTGCCAGCAGCCTAGGACAGGGGCGATGGGAGCTGTTTTTT,CASSLGQGRWELFF
TRBD1,TRBJ1-6,NA,TRBV4-2,TGTGCCAGCAGCCAAGCCCGAGACAGGGGGCGTAATTCACCCCTCCACTTT,CASSQARDRGRNSPLHF
NA,TRBJ2-1,few,TRBV12-3/TRBV12-4,TGTGCCAGCAGTCCCCCCAGGGCTAGCCCTTACTATGAGCAGTTCTTC,CASSPPRASPYYEQFF
NA,TRBJ2-5,few,TRBV7-2,TGTGCCAGCAGCTTAGGGCGACAGCAAGAGACCCAGTACTTC,CASSLGRQQETQYF
NA,TRBJ1-5,NA,TRBV12-3/TRBV12-4,TGTGCCAGCAGTCCTCCCGGGACCAGCAATCAGCCCCAGCATTTT,CASSPPGTSNQPQHF
NA,TRBJ2-7,few,TRBV6-5,TGTGCCAGCAGTTACTCCAGGGGTGGGTCCTACGAGCAGTACTTC,CASSYSRGGSYEQYF
TRBD2,TRBJ2-1,many,TRBV5-1,TGCGCCAGCAGCTCCGGGACTAGGACCTACAATGAGCAGTTCTTC,CASSSGTRTYNEQFF
TRBD1,TRBJ1-5,NA,TRBV4-2,TGTGCCAGCAGCCCGGGACAGGGAGGGGGTCAGCCCCAGCATTTT,CASSPGQGGGQPQHF
TRBD1,TRBJ2-1,many,TRBV7-9,TGTGCCAGCAGCCGGGACCGGGACAGGGTCTACAATGAGCAGTTCTTC,CASSRDRDRVYNEQFF
NA,TRBJ1-1,many,TRBV7-2,TGTGCCAGCAGACAGGATAGGAGTACTGAAGCTTTCTTT,CASRQDRSTEAFF
NA,TRBJ2-7,NA,TRBV7-2,TGTGCCAGCAGCCCGTGGCCGGGACGGAGGGGGGGGTCGGAGCAGTACTTC,CASSPWPGRRGGSEQYF
TRBD2,TRBJ2-1,many,TRBV29-1,TGCAGCGCCTCAGGGACTAGCGGAACGTATGAGCAGTTCTTC,CSASGTSGTYEQFF
TRBD1,TRBJ2-5,NA,TRBV29-1,TGCAGCGTGGCCCTACAGGGGAAAGAGACCCAGTACTTC,CSVALQGKETQYF
NA,TRBJ2-4,many,TRBV2,TGTGCCAGCGGGTACGCCAAAAACATTCAGTACTTC,CASGYAKNIQYF
NA,TRBJ2-3,few,TRBV12-3/TRBV12-4,TGTGCCAGCCGGGCCCCAGCCGCAGATACGCAGTATTTT,CASRAPAADTQYF
NA,TRBJ1-6,many,TRBV7-2,TGTGCCAGCAGCCCACCCCCGGCGCCACCCCTCCACTTT,CASSPPPAPPLHF
NA,TRBJ1-4,many,TRBV18,TGTGCCAGCTCACCTCAACGAGCACAGGGTCCAACTAATGAAAAACTGTTTTTT,CASSPQRAQGPTNEKLFF
TRBD2,TRBJ2-3,many,TRBV29-1,TGCAGCGTTGGGAAACGGGGGGGCGACACAGATACGCAGTATTTT,CSVGKRGGDTDTQYF
NA,TRBJ2-3,few,TRBV6-6,TGTGCCAGCAGTTACACGCGTTTGGTTTTCCCAGATACGCAGTATTTT,CASSYTRLVFPDTQYF
NA,TRBJ1-1,few,TRBV10-3,TGTGCCATCAGTGAGTCTCGGGGTTCATCTGAAGCTTTCTTT,CAISESRGSSEAFF
NA,TRBJ1-5,NA,TRBV12-3/TRBV12-4,TGTGCCAGCAGCCCACATGGCAATCAGCCCCAGCATTTT,CASSPHGNQPQHF
NA,TRBJ1-1,few,TRBV5-1,TGCGCCAGCAGCCTGGGCGCAGGGGCGGCCATGAACACTGAAGCTTTCTTT,CASSLGAGAAMNTEAFF
NA,TRBJ2-7,few,TRBV10-3,TGTGCCATCAGTGAAAGCCGGAACCCCGAGCAGTACTTC,CAISESRNPEQYF
NA,TRBJ2-1,many,TRBV20-1,TGCAGCTCCCTCACGGGCCGCTGGAATGAGCAGTTCTTC,CSSLTGRWNEQFF
TRBD2,TRBJ2-5,many,TRBV5-1,TGCGCCAGCAGCTCGACGCCGCGGGGGGGCCGTGAGACCCAGTACTTC,CASSSTPRGGRETQYF
NA,TRBJ2-2,few,TRBV10-3,TGTGCCATCTCTTCGGCAACCGGGGAGCTGTTTTTT,CAISSATGELFF
TRBD1,TRBJ1-4,few,TRBV4-2,TGTGCCAGCAGCCGTAGACAGGGATCTAGAGATGAAAAACTGTTTTTT,CASSRRQGSRDEKLFF
TRBD1,TRBJ2-2,few,TRBV28,TGTGCGACAGGGGGTCTCATAGCCGCCGGGGAGCTGTTTTTT,CATGGLIAAGELFF
NA,TRBJ1-1,many,TRBV5-6,TGTGCCAGCAGTCCACAGATGAACACTGAAGCTTTCTTT,CASSPQMNTEAFF
TRBD2,TRBJ2-5,few,TRBV9,TGTGCCAGCAGCGTAGGCGGGGGATTCCAAGAGACCCAGTACTTC,CASSVGGGFQETQYF
NA,TRBJ2-5,few,TRBV5-1,TGCGCCAGCAGCCAGGGACGCCCAAGGGGAGAGACCCAGTACTTC,CASSQGRPRGETQYF
NA,TRBJ1-4,many,TRBV12-3/TRBV12-4,TGTGCCAGCAGTTTTGTGGGGATGGCTGAAAAACTGTTTTTT,CASSFVGMAEKLFF
NA,TRBJ2-1,NA,TRBV6-5,TGTGCCAGCAGTACCCCCGGGACTCTCACGAATGAGCAGTTCTTC,CASSTPGTLTNEQFF
NA,TRBJ2-3,many,TRBV5-6,TGTGCCAGCAGCTTGCGAGTGTCGCCTGTGGCTACGCAGTATTTT,CASSLRVSPVATQYF
TRBD2,TRBJ2-3,NA,TRBV5-1,TGCGCCAGCAGCATGGGACTAGCGAGGGATACGCAGTATTTT,CASSMGLARDTQYF
TRBD2,TRBJ2-5,few,TRBV5-4,TGTGCCAGCAGCTTCCCCGGGGGGGAGCGGGGGAGAGAGACCCAGTACTTC,CASSFPGGERGRETQYF
TRBD2,TRBJ2-1,many,TRBV12-3/TRBV12-4,TGTGCCAGCAGTTTCCGGGGGGGCTACAATGAGCAGTTCTTC,CASSFRGGYNEQFF
TRBD1,TRBJ2-3,NA,TRBV15,TGTGCCACCAGCGGCCGACAGGGATGGGATACGCAGTATTTT,CATSGRQGWDTQYF
NA,TRBJ1-3,many,TRBV5-6,TGTGCCAGCAGCTTGTTGCCCGGGACGTTTGACTCTGGAAACACCATATATTTT,CASSLLPGTFDSGNTIYF